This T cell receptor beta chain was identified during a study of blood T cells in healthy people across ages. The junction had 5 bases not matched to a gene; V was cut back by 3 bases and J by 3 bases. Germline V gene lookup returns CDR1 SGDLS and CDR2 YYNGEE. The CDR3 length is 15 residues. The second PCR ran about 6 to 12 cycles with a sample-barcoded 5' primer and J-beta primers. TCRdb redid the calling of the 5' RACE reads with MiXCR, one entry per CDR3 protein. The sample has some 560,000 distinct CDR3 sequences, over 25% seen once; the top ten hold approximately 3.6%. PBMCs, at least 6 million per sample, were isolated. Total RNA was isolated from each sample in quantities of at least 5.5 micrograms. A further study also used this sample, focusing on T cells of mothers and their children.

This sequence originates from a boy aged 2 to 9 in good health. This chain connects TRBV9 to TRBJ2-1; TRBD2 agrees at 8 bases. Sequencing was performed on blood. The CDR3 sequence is CASSGGSGVYNEQFF. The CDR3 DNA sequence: TGTGCCAGCAGCGGGGGTAGCGGGGTCTACAATGAGCAGTTCTTC.